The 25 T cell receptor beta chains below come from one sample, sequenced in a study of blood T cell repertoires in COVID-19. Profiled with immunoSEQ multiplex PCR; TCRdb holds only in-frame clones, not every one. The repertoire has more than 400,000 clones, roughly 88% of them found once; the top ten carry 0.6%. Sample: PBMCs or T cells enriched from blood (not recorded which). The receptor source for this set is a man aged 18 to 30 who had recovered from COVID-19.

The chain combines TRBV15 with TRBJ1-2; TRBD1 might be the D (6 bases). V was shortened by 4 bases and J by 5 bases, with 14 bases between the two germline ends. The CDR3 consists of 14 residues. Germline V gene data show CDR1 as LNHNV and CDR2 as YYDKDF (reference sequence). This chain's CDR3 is CATSTYRDSYGYTF. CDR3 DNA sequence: TGTGCCACCAGCACGTACAGGGATAGTTATGGCTACACCTTC. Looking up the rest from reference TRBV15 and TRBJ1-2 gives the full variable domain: DAMVIQNPRYQVTQFGKPVTLSCSQTLNHNVMYWYQQKSSQAPKLLFHYYDKDFNNEADTPDNFQSRRPNTSFCFLDIRSPGLGDTAMYLCATSTYRDSYGYTFGSGTRLTVV.

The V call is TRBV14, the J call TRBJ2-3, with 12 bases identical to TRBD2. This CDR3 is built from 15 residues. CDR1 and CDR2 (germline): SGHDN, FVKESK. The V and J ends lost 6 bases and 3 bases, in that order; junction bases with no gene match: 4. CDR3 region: CASSKGLAGTDTQYF. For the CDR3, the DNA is TGTGCCAGCAGTAAAGGACTAGCGGGAACAGATACGCAGTATTTT.

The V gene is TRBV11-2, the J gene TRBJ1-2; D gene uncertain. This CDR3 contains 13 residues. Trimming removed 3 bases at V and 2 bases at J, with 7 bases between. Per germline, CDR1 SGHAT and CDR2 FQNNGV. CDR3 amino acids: CASSLSQNYGYTF. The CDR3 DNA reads TGTGCCAGCAGCTTGTCGCAGAACTATGGCTACACCTTC.

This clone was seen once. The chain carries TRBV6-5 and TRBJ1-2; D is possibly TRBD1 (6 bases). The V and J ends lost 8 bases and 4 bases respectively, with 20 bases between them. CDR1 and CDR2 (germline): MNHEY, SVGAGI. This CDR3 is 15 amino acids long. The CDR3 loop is CASSLRGARGYGYTF. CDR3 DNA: TGTGCCAGCTCCCTACGGGGGGCGAGGGGCTATGGCTACACCTTC.

Here the CDR3 reads CAWSVFLQGSGYTF. The CDR3 bases are TGTGCCTGGAGTGTATTTTTACAGGGCTCTGGCTACACCTTC. The chain uses TRBV30 and TRBJ1-2, with a possible D match to TRBD1 (6 bases). V shed 0 bases and J shed 7 bases, with 15 bases lying between them. This CDR3 region has 14 residues. Germline V lookup: CDR1 GTSNPN, CDR2 SVGIG (reference sequence). The full variable domain, its missing parts supplied by reference TRBV30 and TRBJ1-2, is SQTIHQWPATLVQPVGSPLSLECTVEGTSNPNLYWYRQAAGRGLQLLFYSVGIGQISSEVPQNLSASRPQDRQFILSSKKLLLSDSGFYLCAWSVFLQGSGYTFGSGTRLTVV.

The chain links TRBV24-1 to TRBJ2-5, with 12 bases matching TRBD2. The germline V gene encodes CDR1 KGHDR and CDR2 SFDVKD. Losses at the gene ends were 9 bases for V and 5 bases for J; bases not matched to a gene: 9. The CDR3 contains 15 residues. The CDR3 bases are TGTGCCACCTCCAGGACTAGCGGGATCTTGGAGACCCAGTACTTC. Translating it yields CATSRTSGILETQYF.

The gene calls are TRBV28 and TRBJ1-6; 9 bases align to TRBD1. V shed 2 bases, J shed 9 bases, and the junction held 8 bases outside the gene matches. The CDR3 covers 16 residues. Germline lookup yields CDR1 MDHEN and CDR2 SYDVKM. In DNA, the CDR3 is TGTGCCAGCAGTTTAAGGCGTCGGACAGGGGTTTCACCCCTCCACTTT. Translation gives CASSLRRRTGVSPLHF.

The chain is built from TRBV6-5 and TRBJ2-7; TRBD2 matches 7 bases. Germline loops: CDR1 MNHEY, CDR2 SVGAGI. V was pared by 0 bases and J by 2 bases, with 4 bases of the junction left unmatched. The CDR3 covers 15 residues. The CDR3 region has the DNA TGTGCCAGCAGTTACTCTCAGCGGGGTACCTACGAGCAGTACTTC. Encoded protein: CASSYSQRGTYEQYF.

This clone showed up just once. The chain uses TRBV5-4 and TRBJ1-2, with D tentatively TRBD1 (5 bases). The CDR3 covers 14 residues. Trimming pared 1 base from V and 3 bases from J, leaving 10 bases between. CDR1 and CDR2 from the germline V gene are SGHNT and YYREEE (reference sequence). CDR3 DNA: TGTGCCAGCAGCTTGTTGGGAGGGGACTATGGCTACACCTTC. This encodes CASSLLGGDYGYTF.

DNA for the CDR3: TGTGCCAGCAGCTTAGTGGGACAGGCCGGCTACGGCTATGGCTACACCTTC. This translates into CASSLVGQAGYGYGYTF. This chain joins TRBV7-9 and TRBJ1-2; TRBD1 agrees at 8 bases. V shed 1 base, J shed 4 bases, and the junction held 11 bases outside the gene matches. Germline V gene sequence: CDR1 SEHNR, CDR2 FQNEAQ (reference sequence). The CDR3 has 17 amino acids.

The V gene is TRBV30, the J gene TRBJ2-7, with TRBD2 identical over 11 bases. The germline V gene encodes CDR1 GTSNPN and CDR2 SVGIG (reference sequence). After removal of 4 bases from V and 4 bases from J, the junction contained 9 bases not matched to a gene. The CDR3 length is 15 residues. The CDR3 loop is CAWTNRGLAAYEQYF. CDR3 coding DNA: TGTGCCTGGACCAACAGGGGACTAGCGGCATACGAGCAGTACTTC.

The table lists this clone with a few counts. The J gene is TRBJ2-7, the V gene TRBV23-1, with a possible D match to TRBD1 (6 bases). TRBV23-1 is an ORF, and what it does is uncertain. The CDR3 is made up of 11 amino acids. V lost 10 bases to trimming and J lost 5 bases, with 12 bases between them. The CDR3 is CAIQGRDEQYF. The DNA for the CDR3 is TGCGCCATACAGGGTAGGGACGAGCAGTACTTC.

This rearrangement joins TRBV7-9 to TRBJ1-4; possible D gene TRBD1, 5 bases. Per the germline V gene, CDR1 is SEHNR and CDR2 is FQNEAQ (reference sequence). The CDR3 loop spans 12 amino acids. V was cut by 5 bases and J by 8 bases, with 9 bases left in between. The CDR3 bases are TGTGCCAGCAGCCGAAACAGGGAAAAACTGTTTTTT. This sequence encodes CASSRNREKLFF.

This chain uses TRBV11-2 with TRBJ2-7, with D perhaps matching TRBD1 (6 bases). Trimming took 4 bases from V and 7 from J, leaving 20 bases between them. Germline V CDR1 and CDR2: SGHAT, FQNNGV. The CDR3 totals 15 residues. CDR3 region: CASSSIRRGPGEQYF. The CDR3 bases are TGTGCCAGCAGCTCGATCCGCAGGGGTCCGGGGGAGCAGTACTTC. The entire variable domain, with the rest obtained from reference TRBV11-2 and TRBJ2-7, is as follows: EAGVAQSPRYKIIEKRQSVAFWCNPISGHATLYWYQQILGQGPKLLIQFQNNGVVDDSQLPKDRFSAERLKGVDSTLKIQPAKLEDSAVYLCASSSIRRGPGEQYFGPGTRLTVT.

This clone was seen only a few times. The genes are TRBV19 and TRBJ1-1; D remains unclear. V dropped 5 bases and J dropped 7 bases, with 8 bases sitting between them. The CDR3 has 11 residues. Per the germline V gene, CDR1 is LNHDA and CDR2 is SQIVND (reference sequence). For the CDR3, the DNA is TGTGCCAGTAGTCTGGGGAGTGAAGCTTTCTTT. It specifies CASSLGSEAFF.

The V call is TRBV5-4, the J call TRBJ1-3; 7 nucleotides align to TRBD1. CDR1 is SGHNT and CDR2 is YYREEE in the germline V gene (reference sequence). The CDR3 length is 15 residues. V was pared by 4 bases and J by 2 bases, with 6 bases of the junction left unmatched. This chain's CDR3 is CASSPGGLAGNTIYF. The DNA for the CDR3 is TGTGCCAGCAGCCCAGGGGGTCTTGCTGGAAACACCATATATTTT.

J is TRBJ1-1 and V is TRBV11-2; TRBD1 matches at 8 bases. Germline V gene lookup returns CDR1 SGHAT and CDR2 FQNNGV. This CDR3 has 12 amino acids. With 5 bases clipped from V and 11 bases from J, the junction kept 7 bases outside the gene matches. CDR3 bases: TGTGCCAGCAGCATCAGGGGGCGAGAGGCTTTCTTT. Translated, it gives CASSIRGREAFF.

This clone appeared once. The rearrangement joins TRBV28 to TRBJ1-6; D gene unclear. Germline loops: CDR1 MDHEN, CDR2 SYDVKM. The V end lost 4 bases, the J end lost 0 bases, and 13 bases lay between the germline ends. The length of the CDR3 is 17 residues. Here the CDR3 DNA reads TGTGCCAGCAGTTCAAACCCCAAGAGCTCCTATAATTCACCCCTCCACTTT. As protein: CASSSNPKSSYNSPLHF. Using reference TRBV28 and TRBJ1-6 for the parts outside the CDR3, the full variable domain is DVKVTQSSRYLVKRTGEKVFLECVQDMDHENMFWYRQDPGLGLRLIYFSYDVKMKEKGDIPEGYSVSREKKERFSLILESASTNQTSMYLCASSSNPKSSYNSPLHFGNGTRLTVT.

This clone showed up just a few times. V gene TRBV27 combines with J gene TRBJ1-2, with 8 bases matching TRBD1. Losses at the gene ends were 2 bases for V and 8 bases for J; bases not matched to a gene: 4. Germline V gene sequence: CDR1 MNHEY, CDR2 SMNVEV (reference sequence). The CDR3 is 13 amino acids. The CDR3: CASSLQGARGYTF. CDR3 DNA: TGTGCCAGCAGTTTACAGGGGGCGCGGGGCTACACCTTC.

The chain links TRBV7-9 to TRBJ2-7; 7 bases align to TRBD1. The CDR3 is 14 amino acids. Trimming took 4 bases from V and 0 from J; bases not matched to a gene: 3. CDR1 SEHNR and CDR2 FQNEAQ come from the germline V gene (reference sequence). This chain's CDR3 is CASSSRQGSYEQYF. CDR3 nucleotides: TGTGCCAGCAGCTCCCGACAGGGCTCCTACGAGCAGTACTTC.

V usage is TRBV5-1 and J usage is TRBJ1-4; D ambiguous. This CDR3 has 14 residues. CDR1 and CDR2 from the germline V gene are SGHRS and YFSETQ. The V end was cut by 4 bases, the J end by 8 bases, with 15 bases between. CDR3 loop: CASSLESPGEKLFF. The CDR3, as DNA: TGCGCCAGCAGCCTAGAATCCCCCGGGGAAAAACTGTTTTTT.

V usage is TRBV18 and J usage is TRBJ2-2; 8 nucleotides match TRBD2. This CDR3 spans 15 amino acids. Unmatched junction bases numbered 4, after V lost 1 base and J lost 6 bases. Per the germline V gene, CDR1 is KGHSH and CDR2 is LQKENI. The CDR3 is CASSPLGLGPGELFF. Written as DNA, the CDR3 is TGTGCCAGCTCACCACTGGGACTAGGGCCCGGGGAGCTGTTTTTT.

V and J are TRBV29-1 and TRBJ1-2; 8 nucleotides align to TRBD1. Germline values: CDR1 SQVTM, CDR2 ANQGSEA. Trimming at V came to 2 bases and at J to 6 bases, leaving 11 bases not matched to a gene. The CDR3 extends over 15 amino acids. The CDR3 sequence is CSVETRTGIFHGYTF. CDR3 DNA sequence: TGCAGCGTTGAAACGCGGACAGGGATATTTCATGGCTACACCTTC.

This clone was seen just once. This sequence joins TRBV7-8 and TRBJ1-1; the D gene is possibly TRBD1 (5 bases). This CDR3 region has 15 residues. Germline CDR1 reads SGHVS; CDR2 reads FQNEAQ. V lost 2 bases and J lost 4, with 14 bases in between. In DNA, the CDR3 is TGTGCCAGCAGCTTAAGGCCAGGGTTGAGCACTGAAGCTTTCTTT. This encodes CASSLRPGLSTEAFF.

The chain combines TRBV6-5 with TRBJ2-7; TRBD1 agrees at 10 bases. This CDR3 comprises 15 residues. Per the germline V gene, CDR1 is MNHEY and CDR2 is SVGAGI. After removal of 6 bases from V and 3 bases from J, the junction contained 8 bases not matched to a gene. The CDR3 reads CASSSRDRGIYEQYF. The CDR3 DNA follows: TGTGCCAGCAGCTCCCGGGACAGGGGAATCTACGAGCAGTACTTC.